Below, 26 T cell receptor beta chains from the same sample are listed, as sequenced in a study of Graves' ophthalmopathy and Graves' hyperthyroidism. CDR3 regions of TCR beta were amplified from RNA transcripts. Second-round multiplex PCR followed a first-round RT-PCR using HTBI primers. TCRdb passed the multiplex PCR reads through MiXCR, listing each CDR3 protein once. This sample has hundreds of thousands of distinct CDR3 sequences, with about 24% found just once. What was sequenced was peripheral blood. These receptors all come from a woman aged 18-29 years with stable Graves' hyperthyroidism. Some clones in this sample may be carry-over from other donors' samples.

The chain recombines TRBV11-2 with TRBJ1-2; 10 bases fit TRBD1. V gave up 5 bases and J gave up 3 bases; unmatched junction bases: 9. The CDR3 has 16 amino acids. CDR1 is SGHAT, CDR2 FQNNGV, per germline. The CDR3 DNA follows: TGTGCCAGCAGCGCGGGACAGGGGAACGTTGACTATGGCTACACCTTC. Protein product: CASSAGQGNVDYGYTF.

Many counts were recorded for this clonotype. The chain combines TRBV7-2 with TRBJ2-5; 8 bases are a match to TRBD1. The V gene's germline CDR1 is SGHTA and CDR2 FQGNSA. After removal of 5 bases from V and 5 bases from J, the junction contained 4 bases not matched to a gene. This CDR3 contains 13 residues. CDR3 in amino acids: CASSRQGMETQYF. The CDR3 DNA follows: TGTGCCAGCAGCCGACAGGGGATGGAGACCCAGTACTTC. Supplemented by reference TRBV7-2 and TRBJ2-5, the full variable domain reads GAGVSQSPSNKVTEKGKDVELRCDPISGHTALYWYRQSLGQGLEFLIYFQGNSAPDKSGLPSDRFSAERTGGSVSTLTIQRTQQEDSAVYLCASSRQGMETQYFGPGTRLLVL.

The table lists this clonotype with many counts. V and J are TRBV20-1 and TRBJ2-7; 10 bases are a match to TRBD2. V dropped 3 bases and J dropped 3; count of bases not matched to a gene: 8. CDR1 and CDR2 from the germline V gene are DFQATT and SNEGSKA (reference sequence). The CDR3 covers 15 residues. The CDR3 DNA is TGCAGTGCTAGCCCTAGCGGGAGATTGGGCTACGAGCAGTACTTC. It yields the protein CSASPSGRLGYEQYF.

This clonotype has a count of ten or more. This chain joins TRBV20-1 and TRBJ1-2; D might be TRBD1 (6 bases). V lost 6 bases and J 8 bases, leaving 19 bases between the germline ends. This CDR3 spans 13 amino acids. Germline V gene lookup returns CDR1 DFQATT and CDR2 SNEGSKA (reference sequence). CDR3 protein: CSANGQLVGGYTF. Here the CDR3 DNA reads TGCAGTGCAAACGGACAGCTTGTGGGAGGCTACACCTTC.

This clonotype was found a few times. V is TRBV6-1 and J is TRBJ1-5, with 8 bases fitting TRBD1. The CDR3 length is 15 residues. Losses at the gene ends were 6 bases for V and 2 bases for J; bases not matched to a gene: 6. Per germline, CDR1 MNHNS and CDR2 SASEGT. The CDR3 sequence is CASRKQGVGNQPQHF. Here the CDR3 DNA reads TGTGCCAGCAGGAAACAGGGGGTAGGCAATCAGCCCCAGCATTTT.

This clonotype was observed many times. This chain connects TRBV12-5 to TRBJ1-3, with D uncertain. Germline V gene sequence: CDR1 LGHNT, CDR2 FRNRAP. Deletions cut 0 bases from V and 4 bases from J, with 7 bases between. This CDR3 region has 14 residues. As DNA, the CDR3 is TGTGCTAGTGGTTTGGTACCGAACGGAAACACCATATATTTT. Translating gives CASGLVPNGNTIYF.

The rearrangement links TRBV20-1 to TRBJ2-7; 11 nucleotides align to TRBD1. The CDR3 consists of 14 residues. Germline CDR1 and CDR2: DFQATT and SNEGSKA (reference sequence). Unmatched junction bases numbered 3, after V lost 1 base and J lost 4 bases. CDR3 in amino acids: CSARARDRGYEQYF. CDR3 sequence (DNA): TGCAGTGCTAGAGCCCGGGACAGGGGGTACGAGCAGTACTTC.

This clonotype was counted a few times. This CDR3 is missing its conserved last phenylalanine or tryptophan, likely due to a read error. The rearrangement joins TRBV10-1 to TRBJ1-1; D is unclear. Per germline, CDR1 WNHNN and CDR2 SYGVQD (reference sequence). With 0 bases removed from V and 7 bases from J, the gap between germline ends came to 12 bases. CDR3 length: 14 residues. CDR3 sequence: CASSESTRRGEAFS. The CDR3 DNA follows: TGCGCCAGCAGTGAGTCGACTCGCCGGGGTGAAGCTTTCTCT.

Ten or more counts support this clonotype. The CDR3 sequence: CASGTTGYEQYF. The CDR3 coding sequence is TGTGCCAGCGGGACGACAGGCTACGAGCAGTACTTC. The rearrangement joins TRBV2 to TRBJ2-7, with D tentatively TRBD1 (6 bases). The CDR3 is made up of 12 amino acids. V lost 8 bases to trimming and J lost 3 bases, with 11 bases between them. The germline CDR1 and CDR2 sequences are SNHLY and FYNNEI.

This clonotype was observed many times. CDR3 bases: TGTGCCAGCAGCTTGTGGGGGGTGATAAGGGGGACTTATGGCTACACCTTC. This sequence encodes CASSLWGVIRGTYGYTF. The chain recombines TRBV5-6 with TRBJ1-2; D is perhaps TRBD1 (6 bases). CDR1 and CDR2 from the germline V gene are SGHDT and YYEEEE. The CDR3 runs to 17 residues. V was cut by 1 base and J by 5 bases, with 21 bases left in between.

The sample holds many counts of this clonotype. V is TRBV20-1 and J is TRBJ1-5; TRBD1 is a possible D gene (5 bases). The CDR3 contains 12 residues. V lost 7 bases and J lost 4, with 11 bases in between. Germline-derived CDR1 and CDR2 are DFQATT and SNEGSKA (reference sequence). The CDR3 sequence: CSVDRRNQPQHF. The CDR3 DNA follows: TGCAGTGTCGACAGAAGAAATCAGCCCCAGCATTTT.

V is TRBV6-5 and J is TRBJ1-6; D not certain. This CDR3 is 13 amino acids long. Germline CDR1 and CDR2: MNHEY and SVGAGI. Trimming took 4 bases from V and 9 from J, leaving 10 bases between them. CDR3 sequence: CASSSDTSSPLHF. In DNA form, the CDR3 reads TGTGCCAGCAGTTCCGATACCAGTTCACCCCTCCACTTT.

This clonotype came up a few times. The chain has TRBV6-1 and TRBJ2-5; the D gene is possibly TRBD2 (6 bases). CDR1 and CDR2 from the germline V gene are MNHNS and SASEGT. The CDR3 is 15 residues long. V lost 7 bases to trimming and J lost 2 bases, with 17 bases between them. In nucleotides, the CDR3 is TGTGCCAGCACAAGGAGGGCTGGAGAACAAGAGACCCAGTACTTC. Translating gives CASTRRAGEQETQYF.

This clonotype came up a few times. The chain couples TRBV29-1 to TRBJ2-7, with TRBD2 matching 7 bases. This CDR3 is built from 16 residues. V gave up 6 bases and J gave up 3 bases; unmatched junction bases: 17. Germline V lookup: CDR1 SQVTM, CDR2 ANQGSEA. The CDR3 reads CSVGGELNLGVYEQYF. The CDR3 DNA follows: TGCAGCGTGGGGGGGGAATTAAACCTCGGGGTCTACGAGCAGTACTTC.

This clonotype was recorded a few times. This chain uses TRBV29-1 with TRBJ1-2; TRBD1 aligns across 10 bases. CDR3 length: 14 residues. After removal of 7 bases from V and 4 bases from J, the junction contained 9 bases not matched to a gene. CDR1 and CDR2 (germline): SQVTM, ANQGSEA. The CDR3 DNA reads TGCAGCGGAGAGACAGGGGGCGGGGGCTATGGCTACACCTTC. It codes for CSGETGGGGYGYTF. Complete variable domain (other parts from reference TRBV29-1 and TRBJ1-2): SAVISQKPSRDICQRGTSLTIQCQVDSQVTMMFWYRQQPGQSLTLIATANQGSEATYESGFVIDKFPISRPNLTFSTLTVSNMSPEDSSIYLCSGETGGGGYGYTFGSGTRLTVV.

This clonotype came up many times. V gene TRBV12-3 or TRBV12-4 combines with J gene TRBJ2-5; D is ambiguous. V gave up 1 base and J gave up 3 bases, with 6 bases separating them. This CDR3 is built from 13 residues. CDR3 DNA sequence: TGTGCCAGCAGTTTAGGATGGAAAGAGACCCAGTACTTC. As protein: CASSLGWKETQYF.

This clonotype was seen a handful of times. The rearrangement links TRBV30 to TRBJ1-1; no definite D call. V dropped 5 bases and J dropped 11 bases, with 18 bases sitting between them. This CDR3 has 12 amino acids. CDR1 is GTSNPN and CDR2 is SVGIG in the germline V gene (reference sequence). The CDR3 DNA follows: TGTGCCTGGGGCGAAACAAGAGATGGCGCTTTCTTT. Translating gives CAWGETRDGAFF.

This clonotype appeared many times. V usage is TRBV6-1 and J usage is TRBJ1-2, with 7 bases aligning to TRBD1. The CDR3 loop spans 14 amino acids. The V segment lost 7 bases and the J segment 0 bases; nucleotides outside the gene matches: 5. Germline CDR1 reads MNHNS; CDR2 reads SASEGT. The DNA for the CDR3 is TGTGCCAGCACAAGACAGGGCCCTAACTATGGCTACACCTTC. Residues: CASTRQGPNYGYTF.

This clonotype has a handful of counts. A much larger clone differs from this one at a single base, so this may be a read error. This chain joins TRBV25-1 and TRBJ2-2, with 9 bases matching TRBD1. The germline gives CDR1 MGHDK, CDR2 SYGVNS. This CDR3 is built from 15 residues. CDR3 DNA: TGTGCCAGCAGTATAGGGACAGGGAGCGGCGGGGAGCTGTGTTTT. It translates to CASSIGTGSGGELCF.

This clonotype occurred many times. The rearrangement links TRBV6-5 to TRBJ2-7, with D possibly matching TRBD1 (6 bases). Trimming stripped 0 bases from V and 3 bases from J, with 18 bases between. Germline-derived CDR1 and CDR2 are MNHEY and SVGAGI. The CDR3 is made up of 17 amino acids. This CDR3 reads CASSYSFGGGSSYEQYF. CDR3 nucleotide sequence: TGTGCCAGCAGTTACTCGTTTGGGGGCGGTTCGAGCTACGAGCAGTACTTC.

This clonotype showed up many times. This chain links TRBV30 with TRBJ1-2; D possibly corresponds to TRBD1 (6 bases). V dropped 1 base and J dropped 8 bases, with 14 bases sitting between them. The CDR3 extends over 13 amino acids. Per the germline V gene, CDR1 is GTSNPN and CDR2 is SVGIG (reference sequence). CDR3 coding DNA: TGTGCCTGGAGTGCTGGGGGGGGCCTCGGCTACACCTTC. Residues: CAWSAGGGLGYTF.

V usage is TRBV30 and J usage is TRBJ1-1; D remains unclear. Germline V CDR1 and CDR2: GTSNPN, SVGIG (reference sequence). Trimming took 0 bases from V and 8 from J, leaving 10 bases between them. CDR3 size: 12 residues. DNA for the CDR3: TGTGCCTGGAGTGTCGCCCAGAGAGAAGCTTTCTTT. Its protein is CAWSVAQREAFF.

In this sample, this clonotype turned up many times. This chain connects TRBV12-5 to TRBJ2-7; 7 bases are a match to TRBD2. Germline V gene data show CDR1 as LGHNT and CDR2 as FRNRAP. V was clipped by 6 bases and J by 2 bases; unmatched bases: 7. This CDR3 contains 14 residues. CDR3 nucleotide sequence: TGTGCTAGTGGCTTTGGACTAGGGACCTACGAGCAGTACTTC. Translating gives CASGFGLGTYEQYF.

This clonotype was detected ten times or more. The chain recombines TRBV28 with TRBJ2-7; D not resolved. Germline CDR1 and CDR2: MDHEN and SYDVKM. V lost 2 bases and J lost 2, with 10 bases in between. CDR3 length: 14 residues. DNA for the CDR3: TGTGCCAGCAGTTTACCCGGACGGACCTACGAGCAGTACTTC. Translated: CASSLPGRTYEQYF.

This clonotype was observed a handful of times. This chain links TRBV12-3 or TRBV12-4 with TRBJ2-4; a possible D gene is TRBD2 (5 bases). Trimming shortened V by 1 base and J by 9 bases, and 13 bases separated the two germline ends. The CDR3 runs 14 residues. CDR3 coding DNA: TGTGCCAGCAGTTTAGGGGAGACGGGTAGCATTCAGTACTTC. Its translation is CASSLGETGSIQYF.

This clonotype came up many times. CDR3 residues: CASSYSSGRFYEQYF. In DNA form, the CDR3 reads TGTGCCAGCAGTTATAGTAGCGGGAGATTTTACGAGCAGTACTTC. V usage is TRBV28 and J usage is TRBJ2-7; 9 bases map to TRBD2. The CDR3 is made up of 15 amino acids. Germline V gene lookup returns CDR1 MDHEN and CDR2 SYDVKM. V shed 4 bases, J shed 4 bases, and the junction held 8 bases outside the gene matches.